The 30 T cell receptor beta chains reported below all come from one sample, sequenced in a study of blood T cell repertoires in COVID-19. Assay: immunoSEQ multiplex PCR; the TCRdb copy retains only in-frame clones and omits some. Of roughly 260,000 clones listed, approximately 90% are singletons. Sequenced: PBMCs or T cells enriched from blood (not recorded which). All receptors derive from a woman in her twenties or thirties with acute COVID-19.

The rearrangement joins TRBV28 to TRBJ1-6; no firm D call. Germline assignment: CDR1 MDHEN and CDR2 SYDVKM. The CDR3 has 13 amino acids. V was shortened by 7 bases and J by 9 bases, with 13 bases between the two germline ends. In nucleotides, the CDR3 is TGTGCCAGCAAATTTATCGGGAGTTCACCCCTCCACTTT. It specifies CASKFIGSSPLHF.

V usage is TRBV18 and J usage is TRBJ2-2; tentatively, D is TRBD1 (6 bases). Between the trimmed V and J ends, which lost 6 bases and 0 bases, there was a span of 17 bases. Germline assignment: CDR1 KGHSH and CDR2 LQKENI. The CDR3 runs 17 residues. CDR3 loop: CASSPTGTRTNTGELFF. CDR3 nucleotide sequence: TGTGCCAGCTCGCCAACCGGGACACGAACGAACACCGGGGAGCTGTTTTTT.

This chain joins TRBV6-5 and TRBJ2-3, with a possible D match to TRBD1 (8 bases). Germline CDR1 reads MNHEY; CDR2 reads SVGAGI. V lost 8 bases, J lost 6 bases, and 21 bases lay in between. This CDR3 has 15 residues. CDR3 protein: CASLGGQGGGDTQYF. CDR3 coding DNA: TGTGCCAGCCTGGGTGGACAGGGAGGGGGGGATACGCAGTATTTT.

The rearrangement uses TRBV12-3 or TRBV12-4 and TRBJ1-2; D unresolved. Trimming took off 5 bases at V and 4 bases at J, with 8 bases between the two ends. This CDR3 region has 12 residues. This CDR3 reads CASSLASYGYTF. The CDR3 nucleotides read TGTGCCAGCAGTCTGGCATCCTATGGCTACACCTTC.

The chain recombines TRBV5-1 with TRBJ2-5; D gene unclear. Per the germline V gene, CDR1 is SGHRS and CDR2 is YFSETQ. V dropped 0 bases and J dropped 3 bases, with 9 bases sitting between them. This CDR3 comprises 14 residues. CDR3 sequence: CASSLGAFKETQYF. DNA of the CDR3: TGCGCCAGCAGCTTGGGGGCCTTTAAAGAGACCCAGTACTTC.

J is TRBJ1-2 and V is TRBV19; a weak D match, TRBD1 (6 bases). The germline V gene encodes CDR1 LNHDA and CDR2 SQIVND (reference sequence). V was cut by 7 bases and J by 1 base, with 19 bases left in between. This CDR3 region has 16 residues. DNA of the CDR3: TGTGCCAGTACCGACCGGGGGGGGGCGGTTAACTATGGCTACACCTTC. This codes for CASTDRGGAVNYGYTF.

This CDR3 is CASSPLRTGGSGEQYF. The CDR3 bases are TGTGCCAGCAGCCCTCTCAGGACAGGGGGGAGTGGGGAGCAGTACTTC. V and J are TRBV7-2 and TRBJ2-7, with 10 bases lining up with TRBD1. V trimming: 5 bases; J trimming: 7 bases; junction bases outside the gene matches: 14. Germline loops: CDR1 SGHTA, CDR2 FQGNSA. The CDR3 totals 16 residues.

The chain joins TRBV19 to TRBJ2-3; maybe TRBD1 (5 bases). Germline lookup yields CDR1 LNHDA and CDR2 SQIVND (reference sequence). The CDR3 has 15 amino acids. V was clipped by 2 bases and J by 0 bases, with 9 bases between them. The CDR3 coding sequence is TGTGCCAGTAGTATATCAGGGTTTAGCACAGATACGCAGTATTTT. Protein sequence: CASSISGFSTDTQYF.

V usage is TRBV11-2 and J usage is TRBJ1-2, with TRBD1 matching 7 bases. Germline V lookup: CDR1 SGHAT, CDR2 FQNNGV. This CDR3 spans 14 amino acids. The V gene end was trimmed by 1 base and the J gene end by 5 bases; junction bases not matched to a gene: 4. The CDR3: CASSLGQGLYGYTF. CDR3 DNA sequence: TGTGCCAGCAGCTTAGGACAGGGATTATATGGCTACACCTTC. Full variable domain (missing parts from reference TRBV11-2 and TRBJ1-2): EAGVAQSPRYKIIEKRQSVAFWCNPISGHATLYWYQQILGQGPKLLIQFQNNGVVDDSQLPKDRFSAERLKGVDSTLKIQPAKLEDSAVYLCASSLGQGLYGYTFGSGTRLTVV.

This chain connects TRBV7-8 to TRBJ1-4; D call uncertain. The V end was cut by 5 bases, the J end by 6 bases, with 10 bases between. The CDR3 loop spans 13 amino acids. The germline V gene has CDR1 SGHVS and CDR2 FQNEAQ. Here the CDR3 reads CASSTDGDEKLFF. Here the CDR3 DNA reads TGTGCCAGCAGCACGGACGGGGATGAAAAACTGTTTTTT.

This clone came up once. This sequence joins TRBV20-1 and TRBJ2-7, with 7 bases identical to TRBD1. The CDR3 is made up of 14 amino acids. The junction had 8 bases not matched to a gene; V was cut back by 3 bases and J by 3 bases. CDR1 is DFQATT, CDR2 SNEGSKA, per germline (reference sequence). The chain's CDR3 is CSASWAGGIYEQYF. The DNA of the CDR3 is TGCAGTGCTAGTTGGGCAGGGGGTATCTACGAGCAGTACTTC.

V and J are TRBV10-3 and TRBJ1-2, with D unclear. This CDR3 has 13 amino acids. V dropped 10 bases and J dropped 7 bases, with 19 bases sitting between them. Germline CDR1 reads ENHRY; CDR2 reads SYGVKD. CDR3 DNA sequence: TGTGCCACCTCTCCGGGAGGACTACTTGGCTACACCTTC. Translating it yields CATSPGGLLGYTF.

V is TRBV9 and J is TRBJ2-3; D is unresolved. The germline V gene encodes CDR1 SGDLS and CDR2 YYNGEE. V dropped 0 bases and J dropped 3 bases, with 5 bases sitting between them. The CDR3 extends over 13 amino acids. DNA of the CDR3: TGTGCCAGCAGCGTAGATCCGACAGATACGCAGTATTTT. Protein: CASSVDPTDTQYF.

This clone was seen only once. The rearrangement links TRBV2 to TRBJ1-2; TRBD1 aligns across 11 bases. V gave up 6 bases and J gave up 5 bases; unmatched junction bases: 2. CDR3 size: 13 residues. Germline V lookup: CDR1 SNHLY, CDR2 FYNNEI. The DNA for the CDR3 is TGTGCCAGCAGGGGACAGGGGGATTATGGCTACACCTTC. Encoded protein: CASRGQGDYGYTF.

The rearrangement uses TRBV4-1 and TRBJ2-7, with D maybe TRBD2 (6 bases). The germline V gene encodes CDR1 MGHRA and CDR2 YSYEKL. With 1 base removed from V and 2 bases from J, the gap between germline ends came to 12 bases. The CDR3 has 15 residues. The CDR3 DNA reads TGCGCCAGCAGCCAAGCTTGGGACTCCCCCTACGAGCAGTACTTC. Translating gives CASSQAWDSPYEQYF.

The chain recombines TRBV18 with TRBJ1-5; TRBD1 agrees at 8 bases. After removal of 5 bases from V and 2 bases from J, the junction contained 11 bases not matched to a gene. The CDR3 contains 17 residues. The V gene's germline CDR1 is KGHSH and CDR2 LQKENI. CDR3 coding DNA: TGTGCCAGCTCAAACAATTCCAGGGGGCAGCGCAATCAGCCCCAGCATTTT. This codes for CASSNNSRGQRNQPQHF.

In DNA form, the CDR3 reads TGTGCCAGCAGGTCGGGACAGAGCACTGAAGCTTTCTTT. Residues: CASRSGQSTEAFF. The rearrangement links TRBV6-6 to TRBJ1-1, with 7 bases lining up with TRBD1. The J segment lost 4 bases and the V segment lost 6 bases, leaving 5 bases of the junction unmatched. Germline assignment: CDR1 MNHNY and CDR2 SVGAGI (reference sequence). This CDR3 comprises 13 residues.

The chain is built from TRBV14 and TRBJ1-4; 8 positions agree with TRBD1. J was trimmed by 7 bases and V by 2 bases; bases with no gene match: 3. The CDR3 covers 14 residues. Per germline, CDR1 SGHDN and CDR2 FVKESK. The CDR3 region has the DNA TGTGCCAGCAGCCAAACAGGGGGTACTGAAAAACTGTTTTTT. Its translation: CASSQTGGTEKLFF.

CDR3 region: CASRPYGDFNEQFF. The CDR3 nucleotides read TGTGCCAGTAGGCCCTACGGGGATTTCAATGAGCAGTTCTTC. The rearrangement joins TRBV19 to TRBJ2-1, with D maybe TRBD2 (5 bases). V dropped 6 bases and J dropped 6 bases, with 15 bases sitting between them. The CDR3 sequence is 14 residues long. Germline V gene data show CDR1 as LNHDA and CDR2 as SQIVND (reference sequence).

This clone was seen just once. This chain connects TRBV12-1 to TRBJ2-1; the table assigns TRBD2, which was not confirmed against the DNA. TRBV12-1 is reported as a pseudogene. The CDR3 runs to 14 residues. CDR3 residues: CPTPSPLPYNEQFF. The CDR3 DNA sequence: TGTCCCACTCCGAGTCCTCTTCCCTACAATGAGCAGTTCTTC.

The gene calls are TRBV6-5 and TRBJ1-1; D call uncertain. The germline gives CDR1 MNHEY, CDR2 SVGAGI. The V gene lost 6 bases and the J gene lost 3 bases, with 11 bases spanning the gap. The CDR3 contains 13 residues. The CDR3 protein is CASRHGVHTEAFF. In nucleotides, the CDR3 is TGTGCCAGCAGACATGGTGTGCACACTGAAGCTTTCTTT.

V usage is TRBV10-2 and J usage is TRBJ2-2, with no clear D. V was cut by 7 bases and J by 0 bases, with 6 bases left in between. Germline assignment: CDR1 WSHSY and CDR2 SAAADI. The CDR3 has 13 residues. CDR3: CASNSANTGELFF. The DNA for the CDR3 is TGCGCCAGCAATAGTGCGAACACCGGGGAGCTGTTTTTT.

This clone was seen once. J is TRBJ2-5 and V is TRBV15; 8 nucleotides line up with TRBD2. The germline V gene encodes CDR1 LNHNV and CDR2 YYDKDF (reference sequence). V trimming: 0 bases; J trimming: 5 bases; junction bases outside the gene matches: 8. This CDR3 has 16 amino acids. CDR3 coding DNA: TGTGCCACCAGCAGAGATTTCGGGGGGGGTTGGGAGACCCAGTACTTC. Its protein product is CATSRDFGGGWETQYF.

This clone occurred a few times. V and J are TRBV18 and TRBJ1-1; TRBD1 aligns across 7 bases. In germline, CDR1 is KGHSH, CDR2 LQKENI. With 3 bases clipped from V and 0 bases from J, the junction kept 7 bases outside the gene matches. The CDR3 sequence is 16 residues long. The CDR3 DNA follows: TGTGCCAGCTCACCTCGACAGGGAGCCATGAACACTGAAGCTTTCTTT. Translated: CASSPRQGAMNTEAFF.

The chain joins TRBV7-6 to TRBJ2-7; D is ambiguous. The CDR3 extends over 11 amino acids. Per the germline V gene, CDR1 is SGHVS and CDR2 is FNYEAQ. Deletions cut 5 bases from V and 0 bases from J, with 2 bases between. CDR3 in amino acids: CASSLSYEQYF. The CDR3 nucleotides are TGTGCCAGCAGCCTCTCCTACGAGCAGTACTTC.

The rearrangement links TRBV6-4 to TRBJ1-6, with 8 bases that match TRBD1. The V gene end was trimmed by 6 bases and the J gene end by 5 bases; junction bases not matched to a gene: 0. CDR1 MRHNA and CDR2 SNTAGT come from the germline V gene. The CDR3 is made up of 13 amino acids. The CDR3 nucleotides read TGTGCCAGCAGGACAGGGGATAATTCACCCCTCCACTTT. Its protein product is CASRTGDNSPLHF.

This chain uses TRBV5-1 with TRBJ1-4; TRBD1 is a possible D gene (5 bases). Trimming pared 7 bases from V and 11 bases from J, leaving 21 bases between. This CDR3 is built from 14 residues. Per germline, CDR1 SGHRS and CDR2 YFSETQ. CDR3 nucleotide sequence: TGCGCCAGCCGTTTCACAGGTGAAGGAGGGAAACTGTTTTTT. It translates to CASRFTGEGGKLFF.

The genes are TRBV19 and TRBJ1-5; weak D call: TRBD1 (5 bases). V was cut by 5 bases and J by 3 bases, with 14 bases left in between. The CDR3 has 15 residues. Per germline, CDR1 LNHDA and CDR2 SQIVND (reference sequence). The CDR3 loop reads CASSLQVAANQPQHF. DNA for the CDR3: TGTGCCAGTAGTTTACAGGTGGCAGCCAATCAGCCCCAGCATTTT.

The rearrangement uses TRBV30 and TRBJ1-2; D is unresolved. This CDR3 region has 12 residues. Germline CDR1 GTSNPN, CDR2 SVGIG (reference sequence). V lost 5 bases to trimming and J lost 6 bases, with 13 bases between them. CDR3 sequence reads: CAWQTRWDGYTF. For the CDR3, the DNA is TGTGCCTGGCAGACGAGGTGGGATGGCTACACCTTC.

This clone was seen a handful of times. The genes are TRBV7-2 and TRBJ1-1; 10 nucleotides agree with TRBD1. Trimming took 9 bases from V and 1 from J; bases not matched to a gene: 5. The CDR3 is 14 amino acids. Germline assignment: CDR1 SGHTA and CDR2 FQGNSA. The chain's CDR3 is CASRQGAENTEAFF. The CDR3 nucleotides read TGTGCCAGTAGACAGGGGGCCGAGAACACTGAAGCTTTCTTT.